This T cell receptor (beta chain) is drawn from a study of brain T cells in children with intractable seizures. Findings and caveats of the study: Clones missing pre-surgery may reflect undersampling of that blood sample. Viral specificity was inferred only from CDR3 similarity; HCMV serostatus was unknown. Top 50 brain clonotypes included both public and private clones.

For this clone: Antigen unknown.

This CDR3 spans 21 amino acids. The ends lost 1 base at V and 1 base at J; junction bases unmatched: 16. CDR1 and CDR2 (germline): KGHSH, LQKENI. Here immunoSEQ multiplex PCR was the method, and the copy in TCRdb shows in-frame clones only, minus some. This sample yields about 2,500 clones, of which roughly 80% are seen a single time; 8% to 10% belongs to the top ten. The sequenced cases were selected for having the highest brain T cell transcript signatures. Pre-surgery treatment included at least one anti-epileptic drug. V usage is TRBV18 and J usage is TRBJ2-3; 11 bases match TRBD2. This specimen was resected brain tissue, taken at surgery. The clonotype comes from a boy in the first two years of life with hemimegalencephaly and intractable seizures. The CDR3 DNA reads TGTGCCAGCTCACCACGCTTTAGCGGGAGGGAGATCGGCTCCGGCACAGATACGCAGTATTTT. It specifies CASSPRFSGREIGSGTDTQYF.